This record concerns one T cell receptor (beta chain) sequence. This sample is part of a study of blood T cell repertoires in COVID-19. Here immunoSEQ multiplex PCR was the method, and the copy in TCRdb shows in-frame clones only, minus some. The sample comprises around 320,000 clones, approximately 89% of which are singletons, and around 10% rests with the top ten. The CDR3 sequence is 14 residues long. Per germline, CDR1 SGHDN and CDR2 FVKESK. V dropped 1 base and J dropped 12 bases, with 16 bases sitting between them. The chain is built from TRBV14 and TRBJ2-1; D might be TRBD2 (6 bases). The source material was peripheral blood. The receptor comes from a woman aged 25 to 39 with COVID-19, enrolled during active disease. CDR3 DNA: TGTGCCAGCAGCCAAGGAGAACGGTCCGGGGGGCAGTTCTTC. It codes for CASSQGERSGGQFF. Using reference TRBV14 and TRBJ2-1 for the parts outside the CDR3, the full variable domain is EAGVTQFPSHSVIEKGQTVTLRCDPISGHDNLYWYRRVMGKEIKFLLHFVKESKQDESGMPNNRFLAERTGGTYSTLKVQPAELEDSGVYFCASSQGERSGGQFFGPGTRLTVL.